This is a list of T cell receptor beta chains from one sample in a study of shared T cell receptors in the human thymus. Generated by immunoSEQ multiplex PCR, the TCRdb table keeps only in-frame clones and is missing some. In the table there are hundreds of thousands of clones, roughly 90% of which are singletons. The same sample was also used in a study of human thymus T cells.

Sequencing was carried out using thymocytes. Source of these receptors: a boy under three years old with a congenital heart defect. Each CDR3 is given with its conserved first and last residue. A D gene is named only where the DNA matches it firmly. Size tells how often a clone was seen (once, few, many) or the class of an expanded clone, and some rows leave it out.

size	D	J	V	DNA	CDR3
NA	TRBD1	TRBJ2-3	TRBV14	TGTGCCAGCAGCCACGCCCGGTCGGGACAGGGGTCAGATACGCAGTATTTT	CASSHARSGQGSDTQYF
NA	NA	TRBJ1-2	TRBV28	TGTGCCAGCAGTCTCGGAGCTCGAGGCTACACCTTC	CASSLGARGYTF
NA	TRBD2	TRBJ2-7	TRBV2	TGTGCCAGCAGGGCTAGCGGGAATTTCGAGCAGTACTTC	CASRASGNFEQYF
once	NA	TRBJ1-2	TRBV7-9	TGTGCCAGCAGCTTAGAGACACCTAACTATGGCTACACCTTC	CASSLETPNYGYTF
few	TRBD2	TRBJ2-7	TRBV2	TGTGCCAGCAGGACCGCTACTAGCGGGAAGGGGCGGGGTAGTTCGGAGCAGTACTTC	CASRTATSGKGRGSSEQYF
NA	NA	TRBJ2-5	TRBV2	TGTGCCAGCAGTGAAGGGTCACGGGAGACCCAGTACTTC	CASSEGSRETQYF
once	NA	TRBJ1-2	TRBV7-6	TGTGCCAGCAGCTCCGGACAAGTCCCGTATGGCTACACCTTC	CASSSGQVPYGYTF
NA	TRBD2	TRBJ2-7	TRBV10-3	TGTGCCATCAGTGAGACACAACTAGCGGGAGGTGGGGAGCAGTACTTC	CAISETQLAGGGEQYF
NA	TRBD1	TRBJ2-7	TRBV7-9	TGTGCCGTCAATTGGGACAGCTCCCACGAGCAGTACTTC	CAVNWDSSHEQYF
NA	NA	TRBJ2-5	TRBV6-5	TGTGCCAGCAGTTGTGACAGCGCGCAAGGGACCCAGTACTTC	CASSCDSAQGTQYF
NA	TRBD2	TRBJ2-3	TRBV10-2	TGCGCCAGCATTTTGCGGGAGAGGAGCACAGATACGCAGTATTTT	CASILRERSTDTQYF
NA	NA	TRBJ2-7	TRBV6-4	TGTGCCAGCATAAGTGGTCAGGGTATCAGGTACGAGCAGTACTTC	CASISGQGIRYEQYF
once	NA	TRBJ1-3	TRBV15	TGTGCCACCACCGCAGGGTCAGGAAACACCATATATTTT	CATTAGSGNTIYF
NA	TRBD2	TRBJ2-7	TRBV5-3	TGTGCCAGAAGCTTTCCTACCGCGGGAGGATACGAGCAGTACTTC	CARSFPTAGGYEQYF
NA	NA	TRBJ1-2	TRBV7-2	TGTGCCAGCAGCTTAGGCAGGGAACACTATGGCTACACCTTC	CASSLGREHYGYTF
NA	TRBD2	TRBJ2-5	TRBV25-1	TGTGCCAGCAGTGGGCCTCTGAGCGGGAGGGCCCAAGAGACCCAGTACTTC	CASSGPLSGRAQETQYF
NA	TRBD2	TRBJ2-7	TRBV7-2	TGTGCCAGCAGCCTTCGATCTAGCGGGAGCCAGGTCGAGCAGTACTTC	CASSLRSSGSQVEQYF
once	NA	TRBJ2-7	TRBV5-4	TGTGCCAGCAGCCCCACAGATAGCTACGAGCAGTACTTC	CASSPTDSYEQYF
NA	NA	TRBJ2-5	TRBV11-2	TGTGCCAGCAGCTTAAAGGAGAGAGGGGGACTACCGCCGAAAGAGACCCAGTACTTC	CASSLKERGGLPPKETQYF
NA	TRBD2	TRBJ2-1	TRBV14	TGTGCCAGCAGCCAGCGGGATTGTGCGGGAGATCCCCACAATGAGCAGTTCTTC	CASSQRDCAGDPHNEQFF
NA	NA	TRBJ2-1	TRBV11-2	TGTGCCAGCAGCTCCCCCCCGGGAGTAGGGAATGAGCAGTTCTTC	CASSSPPGVGNEQFF
NA	NA	TRBJ2-2	TRBV5-1	TGCGCCAGCAGCCTTCGGACAGAAAACACCGGGGAGCTGTTTTTT	CASSLRTENTGELFF
NA	TRBD2	TRBJ2-7	TRBV6-1	TGTGCCAGCAATATTAGCGGGCGGGCCTACGAGCAGTACTTC	CASNISGRAYEQYF
once	NA	TRBJ1-2	TRBV2	TGTGCCAGCAGTGAGGCCAGGGGCTATGGCTACACCTTC	CASSEARGYGYTF
NA	NA	TRBJ1-3	TRBV15	TGTGCCACCAGCAGCAGGGGAAGGCCTGGAAACACCATATATTTT	CATSSRGRPGNTIYF
NA	NA	TRBJ2-1	TRBV15	TGTGCCACCAGCAGAGTTGGAGACAATGAGCAGTTCTTC	CATSRVGDNEQFF
NA	NA	TRBJ1-5	TRBV12-5	TGTGCTAGTGGCCTACAGGGCGGACAGCCCCAGCATTTT	CASGLQGGQPQHF
NA	TRBD1	TRBJ2-7	TRBV27	TGTGCCAGCAGTTTATCAGGGGGCGATCCCTACGAGCAGTACTTC	CASSLSGGDPYEQYF
NA	NA	TRBJ2-4	TRBV14	TGTGCCAGCAGCCCACATTCGGAGAAAAACATTCAGTACTTC	CASSPHSEKNIQYF
NA	TRBD2	TRBJ2-5	TRBV27	TGTGCCAGCAGGGGTCGGGGGAGGGCCCCATCCGGAAGGGAGACCCAGTACTTC	CASRGRGRAPSGRETQYF
NA	TRBD2	TRBJ2-1	TRBV2	TGTGCCAGTAAAACCGGGACTAGCGGTCTAGCAGGTGAGCAGTTCTTC	CASKTGTSGLAGEQFF